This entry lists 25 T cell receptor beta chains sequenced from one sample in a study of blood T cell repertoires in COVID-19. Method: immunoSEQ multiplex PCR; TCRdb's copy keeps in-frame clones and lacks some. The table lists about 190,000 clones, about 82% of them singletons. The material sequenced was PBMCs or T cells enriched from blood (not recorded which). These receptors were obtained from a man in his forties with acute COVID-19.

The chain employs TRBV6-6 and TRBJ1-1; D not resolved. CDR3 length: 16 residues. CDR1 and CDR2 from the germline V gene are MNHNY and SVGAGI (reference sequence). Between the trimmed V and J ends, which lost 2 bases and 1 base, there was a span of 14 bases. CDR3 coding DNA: TGTGCCAGCAGTTACCAAGGTGGGAGAAGGAACACTGAAGCTTTCTTT. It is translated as CASSYQGGRRNTEAFF.

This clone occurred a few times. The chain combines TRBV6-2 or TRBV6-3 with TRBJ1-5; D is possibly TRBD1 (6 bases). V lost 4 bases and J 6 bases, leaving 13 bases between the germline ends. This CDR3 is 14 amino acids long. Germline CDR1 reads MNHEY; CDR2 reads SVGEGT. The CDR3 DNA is TGTGCCAGCAGTTTCCAGGGGTTTAGTCAGCCCCAGCATTTT. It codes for CASSFQGFSQPQHF.

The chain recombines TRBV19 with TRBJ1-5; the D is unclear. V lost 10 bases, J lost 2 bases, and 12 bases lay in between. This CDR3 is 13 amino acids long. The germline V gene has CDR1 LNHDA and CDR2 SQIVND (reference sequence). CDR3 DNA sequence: TGTGCCACCGAAGGCCAGGGCAATCAGCCCCAGCATTTT. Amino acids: CATEGQGNQPQHF. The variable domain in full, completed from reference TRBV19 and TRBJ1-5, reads DGGITQSPKYLFRKEGQNVTLSCEQNLNHDAMYWYRQDPGQGLRLIYYSQIVNDFQKGDIAEGYSVSREKKESFPLTVTSAQKNPTAFYLCATEGQGNQPQHFGDGTRLSIL.

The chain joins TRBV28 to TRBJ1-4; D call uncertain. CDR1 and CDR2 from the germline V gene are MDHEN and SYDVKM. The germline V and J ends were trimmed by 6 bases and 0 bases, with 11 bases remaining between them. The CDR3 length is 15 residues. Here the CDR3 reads CASRGPGATNEKLFF. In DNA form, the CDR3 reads TGTGCCAGCAGAGGGCCGGGAGCAACTAATGAAAAACTGTTTTTT.

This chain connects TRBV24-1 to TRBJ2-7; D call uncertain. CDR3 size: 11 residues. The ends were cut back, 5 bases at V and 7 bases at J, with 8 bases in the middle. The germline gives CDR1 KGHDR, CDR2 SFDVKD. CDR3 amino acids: CATSGPREQYF. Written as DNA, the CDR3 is TGTGCCACCAGTGGGCCCAGGGAGCAGTACTTC.

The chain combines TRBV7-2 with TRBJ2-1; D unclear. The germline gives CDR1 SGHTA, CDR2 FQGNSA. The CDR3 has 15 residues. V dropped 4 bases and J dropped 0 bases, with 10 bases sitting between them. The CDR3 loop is CASSSGSSSYNEQFF. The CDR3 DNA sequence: TGTGCCAGCAGCTCCGGGTCAAGCTCCTACAATGAGCAGTTCTTC. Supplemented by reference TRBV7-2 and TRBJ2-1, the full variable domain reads GAGVSQSPSNKVTEKGKDVELRCDPISGHTALYWYRQSLGQGLEFLIYFQGNSAPDKSGLPSDRFSAERTGGSVSTLTIQRTQQEDSAVYLCASSSGSSSYNEQFFGPGTRLTVL.

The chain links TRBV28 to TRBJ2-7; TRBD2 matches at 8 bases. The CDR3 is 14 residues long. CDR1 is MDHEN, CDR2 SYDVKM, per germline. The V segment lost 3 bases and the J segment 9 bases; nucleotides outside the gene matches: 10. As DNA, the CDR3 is TGTGCCAGCAGTTTCATCCCCGGGGGGGGTGGGCAGTACTTC. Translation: CASSFIPGGGGQYF. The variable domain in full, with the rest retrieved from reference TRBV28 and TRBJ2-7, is DVKVTQSSRYLVKRTGEKVFLECVQDMDHENMFWYRQDPGLGLRLIYFSYDVKMKEKGDIPEGYSVSREKKERFSLILESASTNQTSMYLCASSFIPGGGGQYFGPGTRLTVT.

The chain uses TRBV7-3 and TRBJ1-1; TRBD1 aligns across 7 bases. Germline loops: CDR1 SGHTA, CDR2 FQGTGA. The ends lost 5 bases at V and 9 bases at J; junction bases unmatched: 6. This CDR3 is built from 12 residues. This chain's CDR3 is CASSPGTAQAFF. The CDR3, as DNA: TGTGCCAGCAGCCCGGGGACAGCTCAAGCTTTCTTT.

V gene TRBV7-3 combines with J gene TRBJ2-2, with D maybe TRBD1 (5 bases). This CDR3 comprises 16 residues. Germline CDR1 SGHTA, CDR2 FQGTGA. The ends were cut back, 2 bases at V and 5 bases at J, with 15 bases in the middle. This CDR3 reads CASSLDGLRQTGELFF. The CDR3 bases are TGTGCCAGCAGCTTAGATGGTCTGCGACAGACCGGGGAGCTGTTTTTT.

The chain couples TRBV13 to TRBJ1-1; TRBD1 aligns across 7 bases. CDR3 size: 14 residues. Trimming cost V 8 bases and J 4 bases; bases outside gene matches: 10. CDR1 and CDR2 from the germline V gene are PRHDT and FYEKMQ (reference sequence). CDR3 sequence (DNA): TGTGCCAGCGGGACAATAGGGGGCCGCACTGAAGCTTTCTTT. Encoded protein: CASGTIGGRTEAFF.

The CDR3, as DNA: TGTGCCAGCAGCCAAGTTGGGGACACAAGCTCCTACGAGCAGTACTTC. Amino acids: CASSQVGDTSSYEQYF. V and J are TRBV3-1 (or the pseudogene TRBV3-2) and TRBJ2-7, with D possibly matching TRBD1 (6 bases). V was shortened by 1 base and J by 0 bases, with 13 bases between the two germline ends. This CDR3 is built from 16 residues. From germline, CDR1 is LGHDT and CDR2 YNNKEL (reference sequence).

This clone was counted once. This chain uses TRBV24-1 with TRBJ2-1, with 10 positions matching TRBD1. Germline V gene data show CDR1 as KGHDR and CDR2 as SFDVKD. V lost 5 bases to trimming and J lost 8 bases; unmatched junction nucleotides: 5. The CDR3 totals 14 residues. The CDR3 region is CATSGQGATDEQFF. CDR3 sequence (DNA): TGTGCCACCAGTGGACAGGGGGCTACCGATGAGCAGTTCTTC.

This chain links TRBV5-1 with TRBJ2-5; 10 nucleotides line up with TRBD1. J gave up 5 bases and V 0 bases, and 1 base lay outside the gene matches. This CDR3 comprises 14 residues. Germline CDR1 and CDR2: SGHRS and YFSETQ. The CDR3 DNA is TGCGCCAGCAGCTTGGAGGGACAGGGGGAGACCCAGTACTTC. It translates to CASSLEGQGETQYF.

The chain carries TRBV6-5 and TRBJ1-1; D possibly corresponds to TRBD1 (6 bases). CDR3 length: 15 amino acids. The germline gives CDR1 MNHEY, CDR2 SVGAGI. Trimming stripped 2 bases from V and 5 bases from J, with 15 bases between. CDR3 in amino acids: CASSYLGGQETEAFF. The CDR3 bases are TGTGCCAGCAGTTACCTCGGGGGGCAGGAGACTGAAGCTTTCTTT.

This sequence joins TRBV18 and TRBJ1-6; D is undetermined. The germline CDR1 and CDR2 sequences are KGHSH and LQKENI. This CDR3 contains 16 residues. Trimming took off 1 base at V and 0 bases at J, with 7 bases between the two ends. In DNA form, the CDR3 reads TGTGCCAGCTCACCACAAGTGAGCTCCTATAATTCACCCCTCCACTTT. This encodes CASSPQVSSYNSPLHF.

The CDR3 bases are TGTGCCAGCAGCTCCCTCCTTCCCGGGGAGCTGTTTTTT. It codes for CASSSLLPGELFF. The chain uses TRBV5-4 and TRBJ2-2; D gene unclear. V shed 3 bases and J shed 6 bases, with 9 bases lying between them. The CDR3 is 13 residues long. The germline gives CDR1 SGHNT, CDR2 YYREEE (reference sequence). Full variable domain (outside the CDR3, taken from reference TRBV5-4 and TRBJ2-2): ETGVTQSPTHLIKTRGQQVTLRCSSQSGHNTVSWYQQALGQGPQFIFQYYREEENGRGNFPPRFSGLQFPNYSSELNVNALELDDSALYLCASSSLLPGELFFGEGSRLTVL.

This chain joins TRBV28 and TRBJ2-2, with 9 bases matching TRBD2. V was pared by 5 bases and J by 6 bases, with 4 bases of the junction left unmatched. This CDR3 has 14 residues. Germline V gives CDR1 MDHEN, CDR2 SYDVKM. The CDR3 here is CASSLGTSPGELFF. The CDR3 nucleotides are TGTGCCAGCAGTCTCGGGACTAGCCCCGGGGAGCTGTTTTTT.

In DNA, the CDR3 is TGTGCCAGCAGCTTAGGGGGGGACAACACTGAAGCTTTCTTT. It translates to CASSLGGDNTEAFF. The J gene is TRBJ1-1, the V gene TRBV11-3; D is perhaps TRBD1 (5 bases). This CDR3 has 14 residues. Germline V CDR1 and CDR2: SGHNT, YENEEA. Trimming cost V 1 base and J 2 bases, with 8 bases left between them.

As DNA, the CDR3 is TGCGCCAGCAGCCAAGTGGGCCTAAGGCTCCAGCATTTT. The encoded protein is CASSQVGLRLQHF. The chain employs TRBV4-1 and TRBJ1-5, with D hard to call. CDR3 length equals 13 residues. Germline CDR1 MGHRA, CDR2 YSYEKL. Trimming removed 1 base from V and 12 bases from J, with 13 bases in between.

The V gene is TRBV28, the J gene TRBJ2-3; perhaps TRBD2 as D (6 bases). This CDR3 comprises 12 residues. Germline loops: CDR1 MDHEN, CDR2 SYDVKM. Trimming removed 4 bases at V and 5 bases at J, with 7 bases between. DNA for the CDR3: TGTGCCAGCAGTTCGGGAGTAGATACGCAGTATTTT. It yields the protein CASSSGVDTQYF.

CDR3: CASSFLGWREADTDTQYF. Here the CDR3 DNA reads TGTGCCAGCAGCTTTCTCGGATGGCGGGAGGCCGACACAGATACGCAGTATTTT. The genes are TRBV5-6 and TRBJ2-3; 8 nucleotides match TRBD2. Germline V lookup: CDR1 SGHDT, CDR2 YYEEEE. The CDR3 covers 18 residues. J was trimmed by 2 bases and V by 2 bases; bases with no gene match: 13.

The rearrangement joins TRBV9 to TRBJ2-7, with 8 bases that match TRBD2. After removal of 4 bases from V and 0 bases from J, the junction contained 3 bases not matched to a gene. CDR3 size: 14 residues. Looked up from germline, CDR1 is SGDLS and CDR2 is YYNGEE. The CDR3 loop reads CASSTTSVSYEQYF. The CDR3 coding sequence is TGTGCCAGCAGCACGACTAGCGTCTCCTACGAGCAGTACTTC.

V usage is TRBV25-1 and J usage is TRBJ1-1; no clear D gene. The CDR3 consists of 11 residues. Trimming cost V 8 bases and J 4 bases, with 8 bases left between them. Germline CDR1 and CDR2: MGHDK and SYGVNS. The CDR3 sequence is CASGRATEAFF. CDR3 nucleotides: TGTGCCAGCGGGAGGGCCACTGAAGCTTTCTTT.

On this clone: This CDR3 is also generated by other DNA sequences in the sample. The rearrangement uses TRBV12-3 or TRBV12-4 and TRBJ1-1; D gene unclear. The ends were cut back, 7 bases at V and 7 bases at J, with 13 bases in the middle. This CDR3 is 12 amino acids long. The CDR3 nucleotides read TGTGCCAGCATCGAGGGCCCGGGTGAAGCTTTCTTT. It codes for CASIEGPGEAFF.

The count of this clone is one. In nucleotides, the CDR3 is TGTGCCAGCAGCCAGGAGGGAATTTATAGCAATCAGCCCCAGCATTTT. It is translated as CASSQEGIYSNQPQHF. This rearrangement joins TRBV4-2 to TRBJ1-5; no definite D call. The length of the CDR3 is 16 residues. V dropped 3 bases and J dropped 0 bases, with 12 bases sitting between them. Looked up from germline, CDR1 is LGHNA and CDR2 is YNFKEQ.